The rows below give T cell receptor beta chains drawn from one sample of a study of identical twins. Each CDR3 protein is one row after TCRdb ran MiXCR on the 5' RACE reads. The table lists roughly 260,000 distinct CDR3 sequences, over 11% of them singletons. Specimen: memory (CD45RO+) T cells sorted from blood. All receptors come from a young woman in good health. Both conserved end residues are part of each CDR3. A D gene is named only where the DNA matches it firmly. Rows give clone size only sometimes, using once, few, many, or a class for an expanded clone.

j_call d_call v_call clone_size cdr3_length cdr3_aa cdr3_nt
TRBJ2-2 TRBD1 TRBV5-1 few 17 CASSRNTDRANTGELFF TGCGCCAGCAGCCGGAACACCGACAGGGCCAACACCGGGGAGCTGTTTTTT
TRBJ2-2 NA TRBV7-9 NA 13 CASSWYQTGELFF TGTGCCAGCAGCTGGTATCAGACCGGGGAGCTGTTTTTT
TRBJ2-1 NA TRBV14 many 14 CASSLRLSYNEQFF TGTGCCAGCAGCTTACGGCTATCTTACAATGAGCAGTTCTTC
TRBJ2-3 TRBD2 TRBV7-9 few 14 CASSSAGGVDTQYF TGTGCCAGCAGCTCAGCGGGGGGGGTAGATACGCAGTATTTT
TRBJ2-7 NA TRBV5-1 NA 13 CASSLDAQHEQYF TGCGCCAGCAGCTTGGATGCGCAGCACGAGCAGTACTTC
TRBJ2-7 TRBD1 TRBV20-1 few 14 CSASPPRQGREQYF TGCAGTGCTAGTCCTCCCCGACAGGGTCGGGAGCAGTACTTC
TRBJ2-7 TRBD1 TRBV10-1 NA 14 CASSRDSAAYEQYF TGCGCCAGCAGTCGGGACAGCGCAGCCTACGAGCAGTACTTC
TRBJ2-1 NA TRBV7-8 few 15 CASSLTTPPYNEQFF TGTGCCAGCAGCTTAACGACTCCACCTTACAATGAGCAGTTCTTC
TRBJ1-2 NA TRBV5-5 many 13 CASSAGQSYGYTF TGTGCCAGCAGCGCGGGACAAAGCTATGGCTACACCTTC
TRBJ2-3 NA TRBV11-2 NA 15 CASSLVVGWADTQYF TGTGCCAGCAGCTTAGTTGTGGGATGGGCAGATACGCAGTATTTT
TRBJ1-4 TRBD1 TRBV12-3/TRBV12-4 few 13 CASSQGGREKLFF TGTGCCAGCAGCCAGGGGGGGCGGGAAAAACTGTTTTTT
TRBJ2-3 NA TRBV4-3 many 15 CASSPTGLEGNTQYF TGCGCCAGCAGCCCTACGGGACTCGAGGGGAATACGCAGTATTTT
TRBJ2-1 NA TRBV5-1 few 15 CASTPRDFTFNEQFF TGCGCCAGCACCCCTCGGGACTTTACGTTCAATGAGCAGTTCTTC
TRBJ2-7 NA TRBV20-1 many 16 CSALGQLAQSPDEQYF TGCAGTGCCTTAGGACAGTTGGCCCAAAGCCCGGACGAGCAGTACTTC
TRBJ1-5 NA TRBV2 NA 13 CASSEGGWQPQHF TGTGCCAGCAGTGAGGGGGGGTGGCAGCCCCAGCATTTT
TRBJ2-5 NA TRBV10-3 few 13 CAISAGSQETQYF TGTGCCATCAGTGCGGGGAGCCAAGAGACCCAGTACTTC
TRBJ2-3 TRBD2 TRBV4-2 many 17 CASSVRGGETSTDTQYF TGTGCCAGCAGTGTTCGGGGAGGGGAGACTAGCACAGATACGCAGTATTTT
TRBJ2-5 TRBD1 TRBV5-1 few 15 CASRVDRGILETQYF TGCGCCAGCAGAGTGGACAGGGGGATTCTGGAGACCCAGTACTTC
TRBJ1-2 NA TRBV20-1 NA 13 CSVDSQGNYGYTF TGCAGTGTAGATTCACAGGGCAACTATGGCTACACCTTC
TRBJ2-1 NA TRBV4-1 few 19 CASSQVLSWGQISYNEQFF TGCGCCAGCAGCCAAGTTTTAAGTTGGGGACAAATCTCCTACAATGAGCAGTTCTTC
TRBJ2-5 TRBD2 TRBV6-2/TRBV6-3 NA 15 CASSNTGLLQETQYF TGTGCCAGCAGTAATACGGGACTACTCCAAGAGACCCAGTACTTC
TRBJ1-5 NA TRBV4-2 few 14 CASSQVSSGQPQHF TGTGCCAGCAGCCAAGTTTCATCGGGTCAGCCCCAGCATTTT
TRBJ2-6 NA TRBV29-1 NA 16 CSVEDRGGSGANVLTF TGCAGCGTTGAAGATCGAGGGGGATCTGGGGCCAACGTCCTGACTTTC
TRBJ1-3 NA TRBV9 NA 16 CASSVGGIALGNTIYF TGTGCCAGCAGCGTGGGGGGGATTGCCCTCGGAAACACCATATATTTT
TRBJ1-1 NA TRBV7-2 few 14 CASSPGSLNTEAFF TGTGCCAGCAGCCCGGGGAGTCTGAACACTGAAGCTTTCTTT
TRBJ2-5 NA TRBV7-2 few 13 CASSFLVQETQYF TGTGCCAGCAGCTTCCTAGTTCAAGAGACCCAGTACTTC
TRBJ2-1 NA TRBV2 few 11 CASSAGTEQFF TGTGCCAGCAGCGCAGGGACTGAGCAGTTCTTC